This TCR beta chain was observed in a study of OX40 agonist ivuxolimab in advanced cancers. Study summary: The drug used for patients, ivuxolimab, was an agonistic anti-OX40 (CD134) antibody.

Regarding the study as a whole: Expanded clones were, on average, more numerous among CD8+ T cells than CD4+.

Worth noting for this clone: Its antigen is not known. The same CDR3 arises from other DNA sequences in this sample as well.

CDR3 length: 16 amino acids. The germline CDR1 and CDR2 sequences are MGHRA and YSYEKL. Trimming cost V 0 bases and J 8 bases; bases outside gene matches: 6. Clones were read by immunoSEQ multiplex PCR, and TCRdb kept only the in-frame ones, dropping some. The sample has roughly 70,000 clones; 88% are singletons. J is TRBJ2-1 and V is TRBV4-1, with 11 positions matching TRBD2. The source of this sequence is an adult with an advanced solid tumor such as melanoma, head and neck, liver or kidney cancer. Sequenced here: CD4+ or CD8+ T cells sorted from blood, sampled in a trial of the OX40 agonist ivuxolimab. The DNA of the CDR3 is TGCGCCAGCAGCCAAGATCGGACTAGCGGGTGGGATGAGCAGTTCTTC. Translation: CASSQDRTSGWDEQFF.